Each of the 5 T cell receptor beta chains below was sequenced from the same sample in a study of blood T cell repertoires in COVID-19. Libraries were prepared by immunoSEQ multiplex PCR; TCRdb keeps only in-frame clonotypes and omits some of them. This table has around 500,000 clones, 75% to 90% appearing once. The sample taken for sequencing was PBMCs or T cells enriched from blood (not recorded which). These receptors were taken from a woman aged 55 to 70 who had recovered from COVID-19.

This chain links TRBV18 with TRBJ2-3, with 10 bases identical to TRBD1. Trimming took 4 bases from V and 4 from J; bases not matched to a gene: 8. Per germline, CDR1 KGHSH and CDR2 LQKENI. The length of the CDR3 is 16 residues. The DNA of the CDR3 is TGTGCCAGCTCACTGACGACAGGGGGCTTGGCAGATACGCAGTATTTT. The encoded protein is CASSLTTGGLADTQYF. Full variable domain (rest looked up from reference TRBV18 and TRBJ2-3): NAGVMQNPRHLVRRRGQEARLRCSPMKGHSHVYWYRQLPEEGLKFMVYLQKENIIDESGMPKERFSAEFPKEGPSILRIQQVVRGDSAAYFCASSLTTGGLADTQYFGPGTRLTVL.

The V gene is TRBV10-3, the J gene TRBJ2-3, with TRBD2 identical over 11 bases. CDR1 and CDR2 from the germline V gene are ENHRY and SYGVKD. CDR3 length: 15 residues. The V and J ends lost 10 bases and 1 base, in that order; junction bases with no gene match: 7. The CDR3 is CATTTSGTGTDTQYF. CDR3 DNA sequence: TGTGCCACTACGACTAGCGGGACGGGCACAGATACGCAGTATTTT.

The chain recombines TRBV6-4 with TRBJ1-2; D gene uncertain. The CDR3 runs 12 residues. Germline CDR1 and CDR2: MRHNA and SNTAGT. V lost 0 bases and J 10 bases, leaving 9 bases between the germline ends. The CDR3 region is CASSDSYQSYTF. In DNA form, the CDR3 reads TGTGCCAGCAGTGACTCATATCAGTCCTACACCTTC.

Written as DNA, the CDR3 is TGTGCCAGCAGCGTGGATCAGGGGATCGGAGCAAACACCATATATTTT. Translated: CASSVDQGIGANTIYF. This chain joins TRBV9 and TRBJ1-3; D might be TRBD1 (6 bases). Germline CDR1 reads SGDLS; CDR2 reads YYNGEE. The CDR3 has 16 residues. Trimming stripped 2 bases from V and 6 bases from J, with 18 bases between.

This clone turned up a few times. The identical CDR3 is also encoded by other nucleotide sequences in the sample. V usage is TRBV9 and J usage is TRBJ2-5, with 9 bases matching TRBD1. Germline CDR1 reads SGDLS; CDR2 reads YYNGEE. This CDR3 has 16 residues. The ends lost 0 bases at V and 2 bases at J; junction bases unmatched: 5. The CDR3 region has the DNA TGTGCCAGCAGCGTAGCTACGGGGACAGGGCAAGAGACCCAGTACTTC. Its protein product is CASSVATGTGQETQYF.